Shown below are 3 T cell receptor beta chains from a single sample sequenced in a study of shared clonotypes between healthy human individuals. Naive CD8 cells were CD45RO-negative, positively selected for CCR7, excluding terminally differentiated effector memory CD45RA+ cells. Sequenced by immunoSEQ multiplex PCR; TCRdb stores in-frame clones only, minus some. Counted here are hundreds of thousands of clones, just over 95% occurring once; the ten biggest clones make up less than 0.25%. Sequencing was done on a sample of naive CD8+ T cells sorted from blood. Source of these receptors: a man aged 25-45 years in good health.

Regarding this clone: The same CDR3 is also encoded by other DNA sequences in this sample. The chain carries TRBV2 and TRBJ2-7; TRBD1 agrees at 8 bases. After removal of 7 bases from V and 3 bases from J, the junction contained 2 bases not matched to a gene. Germline CDR1 and CDR2: SNHLY and FYNNEI. The CDR3 extends over 12 amino acids. CDR3 nucleotides: TGTGCCAGCATCGGACAGGGCTACGAGCAGTACTTC. It translates to CASIGQGYEQYF.

This clone is a singleton in its sample. The chain carries TRBV5-4 and TRBJ2-3; D uncertain. CDR1 and CDR2 from the germline V gene are SGHNT and YYREEE (reference sequence). V lost 1 base, J lost 7 bases, and 13 bases lay in between. CDR3 length equals 14 residues. The CDR3: CASSLRQVKNTQYF. CDR3 in DNA: TGTGCCAGCAGCTTGAGGCAGGTCAAGAATACGCAGTATTTT. The complete variable domain, with remaining parts taken from reference TRBV5-4 and TRBJ2-3, reads ETGVTQSPTHLIKTRGQQVTLRCSSQSGHNTVSWYQQALGQGPQFIFQYYREEENGRGNFPPRFSGLQFPNYSSELNVNALELDDSALYLCASSLRQVKNTQYFGPGTRLTVL.

V usage is TRBV7-8 and J usage is TRBJ1-1, with unresolved D. The CDR3 is 15 residues long. CDR1 and CDR2 (germline): SGHVS, FQNEAQ. With 0 bases removed from V and 2 bases from J, the gap between germline ends came to 10 bases. CDR3 sequence: CASSLAVLANTEAFF. DNA of the CDR3: TGTGCCAGCAGCTTAGCTGTTTTGGCTAACACTGAAGCTTTCTTT.